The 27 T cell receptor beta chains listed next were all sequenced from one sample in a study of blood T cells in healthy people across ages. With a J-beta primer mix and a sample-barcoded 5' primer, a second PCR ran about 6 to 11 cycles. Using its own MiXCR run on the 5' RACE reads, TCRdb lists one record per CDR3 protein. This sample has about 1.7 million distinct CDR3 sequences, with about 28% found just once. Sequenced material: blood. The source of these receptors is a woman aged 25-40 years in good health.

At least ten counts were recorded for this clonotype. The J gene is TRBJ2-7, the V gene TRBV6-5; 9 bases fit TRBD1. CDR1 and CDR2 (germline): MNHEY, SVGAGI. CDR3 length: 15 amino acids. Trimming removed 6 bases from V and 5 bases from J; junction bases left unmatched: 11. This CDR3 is CASSPGQGRTNEQYF. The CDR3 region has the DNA TGTGCCAGCAGCCCCGGACAGGGGCGAACAAACGAGCAGTACTTC.

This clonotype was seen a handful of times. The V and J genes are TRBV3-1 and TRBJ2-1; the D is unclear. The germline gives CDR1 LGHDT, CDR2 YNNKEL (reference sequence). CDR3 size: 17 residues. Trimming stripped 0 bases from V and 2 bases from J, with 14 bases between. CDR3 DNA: TGTGCCAGCAGCCAAGAGTTGGGCGGACGGACCTACAATGAGCAGTTCTTC. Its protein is CASSQELGGRTYNEQFF.

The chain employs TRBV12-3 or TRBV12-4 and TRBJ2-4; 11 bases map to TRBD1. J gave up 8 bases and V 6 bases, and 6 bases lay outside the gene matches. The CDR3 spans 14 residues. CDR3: CASRWTGGGDIQYF. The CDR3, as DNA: TGTGCCAGCAGGTGGACAGGGGGCGGGGACATTCAGTACTTC.

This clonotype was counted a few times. CDR3 DNA: TGCGCCAGCAGCTTGGATGTGGACTCCTACGAGCAGTACTTC. Its translation is CASSLDVDSYEQYF. The chain combines TRBV5-1 with TRBJ2-7; D gene uncertain. V was clipped by 0 bases and J by 0 bases, with 7 bases between them. The CDR3 length is 14 residues. CDR1 and CDR2 from the germline V gene are SGHRS and YFSETQ.

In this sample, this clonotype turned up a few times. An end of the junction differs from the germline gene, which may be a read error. Written as DNA, the CDR3 is TGTGCCAGCAGCCCGGGACACCAATTGAACACCGAAGCTTTCTTT. It specifies CASSPGHQLNTEAFF. The V call is TRBV12-3 or TRBV12-4, the J call TRBJ1-1, with TRBD1 as a possible D gene (6 bases). CDR3 length: 15 residues.

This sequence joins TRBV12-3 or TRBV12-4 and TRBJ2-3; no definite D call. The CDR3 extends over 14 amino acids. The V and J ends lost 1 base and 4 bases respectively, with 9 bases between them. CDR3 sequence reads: CASSLGLRPDTQYF. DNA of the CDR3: TGTGCCAGCAGTTTAGGACTGAGGCCAGATACGCAGTATTTT.

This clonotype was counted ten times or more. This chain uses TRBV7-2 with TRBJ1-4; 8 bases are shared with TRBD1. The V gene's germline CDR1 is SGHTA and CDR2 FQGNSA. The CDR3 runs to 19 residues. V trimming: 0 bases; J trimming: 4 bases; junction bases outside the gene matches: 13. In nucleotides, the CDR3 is TGTGCCAGCAGCTTAGCGCCACCTCGACAGGGGAGTCTTAATGAAAAACTGTTTTTT. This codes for CASSLAPPRQGSLNEKLFF.

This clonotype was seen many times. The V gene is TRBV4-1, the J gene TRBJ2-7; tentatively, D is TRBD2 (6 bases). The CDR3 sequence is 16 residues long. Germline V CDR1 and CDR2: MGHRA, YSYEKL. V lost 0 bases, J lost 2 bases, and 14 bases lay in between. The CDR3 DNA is TGCGCCAGCAGCCAAGACCTGCGGCGGGGAACCTACGAGCAGTACTTC. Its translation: CASSQDLRRGTYEQYF.

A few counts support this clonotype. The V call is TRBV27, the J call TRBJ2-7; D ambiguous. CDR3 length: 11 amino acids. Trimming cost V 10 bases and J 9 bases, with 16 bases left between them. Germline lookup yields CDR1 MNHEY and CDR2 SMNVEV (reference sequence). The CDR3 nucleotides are TGTGCCACCGCGGCGGTAGGTTGGCAGTACTTC. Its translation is CATAAVGWQYF.

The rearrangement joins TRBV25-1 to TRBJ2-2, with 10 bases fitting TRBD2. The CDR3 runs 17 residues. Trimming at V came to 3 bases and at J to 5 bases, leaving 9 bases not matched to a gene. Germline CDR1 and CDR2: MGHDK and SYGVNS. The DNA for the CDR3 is TGTGCCAGCAGTGACCGTAAAGCGGGGGGGCCGACCGGGGAGCTGTTTTTT. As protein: CASSDRKAGGPTGELFF.

The CDR3 reads CASSVGPSRVSYEQYF. CDR3 nucleotides: TGTGCCAGCAGCGTTGGTCCATCTCGGGTATCCTACGAGCAGTACTTC. The chain couples TRBV9 to TRBJ2-5; D is undetermined. The end of the DNA is better explained by TRBJ2-7, so the J call may be wrong. Germline CDR1 SGDLS, CDR2 YYNGEE. This CDR3 region has 16 residues.

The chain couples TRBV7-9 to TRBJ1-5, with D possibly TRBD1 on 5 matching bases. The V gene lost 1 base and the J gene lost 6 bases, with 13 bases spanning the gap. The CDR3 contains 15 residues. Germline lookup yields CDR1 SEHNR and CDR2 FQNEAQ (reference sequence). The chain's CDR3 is CASSLGGGARQPQHF. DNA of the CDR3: TGTGCCAGCAGCTTAGGGGGCGGGGCCCGTCAGCCCCAGCATTTT.

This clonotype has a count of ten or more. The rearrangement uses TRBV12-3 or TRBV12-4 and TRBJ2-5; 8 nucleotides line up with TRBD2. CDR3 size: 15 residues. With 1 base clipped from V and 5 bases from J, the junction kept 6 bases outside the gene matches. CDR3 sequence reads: CASSLEGLAGETQYF. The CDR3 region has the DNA TGTGCCAGCAGTTTAGAAGGACTAGCCGGGGAGACCCAGTACTTC.

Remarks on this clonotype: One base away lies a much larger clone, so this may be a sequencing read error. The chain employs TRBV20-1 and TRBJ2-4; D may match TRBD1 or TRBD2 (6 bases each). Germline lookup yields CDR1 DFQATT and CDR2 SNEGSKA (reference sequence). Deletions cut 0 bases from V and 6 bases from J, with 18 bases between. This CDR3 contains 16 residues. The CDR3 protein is CSARDPIVGGLNIQYF. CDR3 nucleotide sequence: TGCAGTGCTAGAGATCCCATAGTGGGGGGCCTAAACATTCAGTACTTC.

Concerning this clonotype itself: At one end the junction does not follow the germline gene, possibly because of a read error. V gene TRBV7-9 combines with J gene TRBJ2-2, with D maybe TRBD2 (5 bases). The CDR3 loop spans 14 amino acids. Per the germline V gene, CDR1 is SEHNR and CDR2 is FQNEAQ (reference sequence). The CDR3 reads CASSLGGNPGELFF. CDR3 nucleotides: TGTGCCAGCAGCTTAGGAGGGAACCCCGGGGAGCTGTTTTTT.

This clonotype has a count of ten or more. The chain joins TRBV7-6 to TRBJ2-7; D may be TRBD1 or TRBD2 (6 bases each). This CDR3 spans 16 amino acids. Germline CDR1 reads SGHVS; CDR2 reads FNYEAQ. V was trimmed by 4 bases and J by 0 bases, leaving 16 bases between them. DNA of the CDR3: TGTGCCAGCAGCTCCGGGGGCAGGGGAGGCTCCTACGAGCAGTACTTC. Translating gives CASSSGGRGGSYEQYF.

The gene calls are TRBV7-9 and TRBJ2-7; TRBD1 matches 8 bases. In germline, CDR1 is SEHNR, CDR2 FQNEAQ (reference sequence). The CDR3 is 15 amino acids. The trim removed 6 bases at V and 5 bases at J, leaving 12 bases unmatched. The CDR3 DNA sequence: TGTGCCAGCAGATCATTGAGGGGGACAGGAGACGAGCAGTACTTC. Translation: CASRSLRGTGDEQYF.

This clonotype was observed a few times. For the CDR3, the DNA is TGTGCCAGCGTCTCAGGGGTCGAGACCCAGTACTTC. Translating gives CASVSGVETQYF. The chain employs TRBV6-1 and TRBJ2-5; D possibly corresponds to TRBD1 (6 bases). Per the germline V gene, CDR1 is MNHNS and CDR2 is SASEGT. This CDR3 has 12 residues. With 8 bases removed from V and 5 bases from J, the gap between germline ends came to 12 bases.

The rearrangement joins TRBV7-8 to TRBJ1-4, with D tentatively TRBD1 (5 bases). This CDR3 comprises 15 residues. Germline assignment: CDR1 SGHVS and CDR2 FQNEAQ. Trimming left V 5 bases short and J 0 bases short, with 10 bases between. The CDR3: CASSMRQSTNEKLFF. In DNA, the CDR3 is TGTGCCAGCAGCATGCGACAGTCAACTAATGAAAAACTGTTTTTT.

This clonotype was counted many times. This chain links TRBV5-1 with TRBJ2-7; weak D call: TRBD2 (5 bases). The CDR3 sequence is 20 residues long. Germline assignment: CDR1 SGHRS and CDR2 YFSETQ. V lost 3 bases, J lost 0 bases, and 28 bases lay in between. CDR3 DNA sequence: TGCGCCAGCAGCTCTGGTGTGGCTCTGGGCACTAGACCCGCCTCCTACGAGCAGTACTTC. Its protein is CASSSGVALGTRPASYEQYF.

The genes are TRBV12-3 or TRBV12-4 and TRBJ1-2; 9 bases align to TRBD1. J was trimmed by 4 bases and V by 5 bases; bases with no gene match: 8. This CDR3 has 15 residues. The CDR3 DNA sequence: TGTGCCAGCAGTCCCTCGGGACAGGGTTTCTATGGCTACACCTTC. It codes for CASSPSGQGFYGYTF.

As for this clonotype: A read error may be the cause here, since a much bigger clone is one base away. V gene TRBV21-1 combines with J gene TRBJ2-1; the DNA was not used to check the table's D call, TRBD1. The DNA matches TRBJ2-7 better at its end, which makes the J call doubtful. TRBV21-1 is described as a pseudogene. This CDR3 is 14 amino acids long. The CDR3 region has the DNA TGTGCCAGCAGCACAACTGGGGGTTACAATGAGCAGTACTTC. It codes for CASSTTGGYNEQYF.

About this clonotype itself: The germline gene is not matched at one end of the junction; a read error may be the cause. CDR3: CSSSLDQGLGYEQYF. Written as DNA, the CDR3 is TGTTCCAGCAGCTTAGACCAGGGTCTCGGGTACGAGCAGTACTTC. The V and J genes are TRBV7-9 and TRBJ2-7; D possibly corresponds to TRBD1 (5 bases). This CDR3 comprises 15 residues. Germline V CDR1 and CDR2: SEHNR, FQNEAQ (reference sequence).

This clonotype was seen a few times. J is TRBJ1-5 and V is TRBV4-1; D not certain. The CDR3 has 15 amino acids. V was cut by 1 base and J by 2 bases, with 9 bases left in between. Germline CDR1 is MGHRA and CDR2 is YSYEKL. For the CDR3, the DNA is TGCGCCAGCAGCCAAGCCCCGGGCCGCAATCAGCCCCAGCATTTT. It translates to CASSQAPGRNQPQHF.

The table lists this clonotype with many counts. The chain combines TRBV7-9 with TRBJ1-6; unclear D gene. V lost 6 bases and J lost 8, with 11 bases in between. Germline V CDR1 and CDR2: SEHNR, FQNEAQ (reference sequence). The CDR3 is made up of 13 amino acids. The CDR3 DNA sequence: TGTGCCAGCAGTCCGCGACCTTATTCACCCCTCCACTTT. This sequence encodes CASSPRPYSPLHF.

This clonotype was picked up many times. The chain's CDR3 is CASSTGLAGYNEQFF. The CDR3 DNA reads as TGTGCCAGCAGCACCGGACTAGCGGGATACAATGAGCAGTTCTTC. The V and J genes are TRBV7-2 and TRBJ2-1, with TRBD2 identical over 12 bases. The V gene end was trimmed by 5 bases and the J gene end by 4 bases; junction bases not matched to a gene: 3. This CDR3 spans 15 amino acids. Germline V gene lookup returns CDR1 SGHTA and CDR2 FQGNSA. The whole variable domain, filled in from reference TRBV7-2 and TRBJ2-1, reads GAGVSQSPSNKVTEKGKDVELRCDPISGHTALYWYRQSLGQGLEFLIYFQGNSAPDKSGLPSDRFSAERTGGSVSTLTIQRTQQEDSAVYLCASSTGLAGYNEQFFGPGTRLTVL.

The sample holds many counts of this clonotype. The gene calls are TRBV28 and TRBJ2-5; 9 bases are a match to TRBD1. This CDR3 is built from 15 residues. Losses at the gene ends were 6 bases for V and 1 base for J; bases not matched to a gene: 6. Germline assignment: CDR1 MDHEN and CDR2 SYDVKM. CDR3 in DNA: TGTGCCAGCAGCCCTGACAGGGGGATCCAAGAGACCCAGTACTTC. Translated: CASSPDRGIQETQYF.